This TCR beta chain was observed in a study of identical twins. The cDNA had a unique molecular identifier and a template-switch universal primer site. TCRdb ran MiXCR on the 5' RACE reads and lists one entry per CDR3 protein. Of roughly 720,000 distinct CDR3 sequences listed, roughly 18% are singletons. Healthy Caucasian donors formed the entire cohort. These sequences were also reported in another study, on T cells expressing NK-cell markers. That publication notes: Repertoires of TCR beta were obtained from T cells sorted as CD3+CD56+NKG2C+, CD3+CD56+NKG2C- and CD3+CD56-NKG2C+. HCMV seropositivity characterized most of the eight sequenced donors, and seronegativity one.

The clonotype comes from a woman aged 18-29 years in good health. The specimen was PBMCs.

In DNA, the CDR3 is TGCAGCGTTGGATGGACTAGCGGGAGGAGTATTGAGCAGTTCTTC. This translates into CSVGWTSGRSIEQFF. This chain links TRBV29-1 with TRBJ2-1; TRBD2 aligns across 14 bases. The CDR3 covers 15 residues. The trim removed 4 bases at V and 9 bases at J, leaving 8 bases unmatched. CDR1 and CDR2 (germline): SQVTM, ANQGSEA.